Listed below are T cell receptor beta chains from one sample, sequenced in a study of blood T cells in healthy people across ages. TCRdb ran MiXCR on the 5' RACE reads and lists one entry per CDR3 protein. Of 590,000 or so distinct CDR3 sequences in the sample, about 30% are singletons; the top ten hold 15% to 19%. The sample comprised blood. The source of these receptors is an elderly woman in good health. The CDR3 runs from the conserved cysteine through the conserved F or W. A D gene is named only where the DNA matches it firmly. Clone size is shown for a subset of rows, as once, few, many or a class of expanded clone.

d_gene	v_gene	j_gene	abundance	CDR3aa	CDR3nt
.	TRBV18	TRBJ1-2	many	CASSPGVSRYGYTF	TGTGCCAGCTCACCAGGCGTAAGTCGCTATGGCTACACCTTC
.	TRBV20-1	TRBJ2-1	many	CSATLDEPQFF	TGCAGTGCTACCTTAGATGAACCACAGTTCTTC
.	TRBV6-2/TRBV6-3	TRBJ2-7	many	CASYSDLSYEQYF	TGTGCCAGCTACTCGGACCTATCCTACGAGCAGTACTTC
.	TRBV7-9	TRBJ1-1	many	CASSLRVANTEAFF	TGTGCCAGCAGTTTACGGGTAGCCAACACTGAAGCTTTCTTT
TRBD2	TRBV7-9	TRBJ2-7	many	CASGREGHEQYF	TGTGCCAGCGGCAGGGAGGGGCACGAGCAGTACTTC
TRBD2	TRBV7-2	TRBJ2-7	many	CASSRTSDSYEQYF	TGTGCCAGCAGCCGGACTAGCGACTCCTACGAGCAGTACTTC
.	TRBV15	TRBJ2-4	many	CATSRAEAKNIQYF	TGTGCCACCAGCAGAGCAGAAGCCAAAAACATTCAGTACTTC
TRBD1	TRBV9	TRBJ1-1	many	CASSVGLRGFDTEAFF	TGTGCCAGCAGCGTAGGCCTCAGGGGGTTCGACACTGAAGCTTTCTTT
TRBD1	TRBV7-9	TRBJ2-2	many	CASSSNIRGLGTGELFF	TGTGCCAGCAGCTCTAACATCAGGGGGCTGGGCACCGGGGAGCTGTTTTTT
TRBD1	TRBV10-3	TRBJ2-1	.	CAISEPDREQFF	TGTGCCATCAGTGAGCCGGACAGGGAGCAGTTCTTC
.	TRBV20-1	TRBJ1-2	many	CSAYGTDYPITGYTF	TGCAGTGCTTATGGGACCGACTATCCTATAACGGGCTACACCTTC
.	TRBV7-2	TRBJ2-7	many	CASSPGPGSSYEQYF	TGTGCCAGCAGCCCCGGGCCCGGTAGCTCCTACGAGCAGTACTTC
.	TRBV21-1	TRBJ2-3	.	CASSKPAGWIDTQYF	TGTGCCAGCAGCAAACCGGCAGGGTGGATAGATACGCAGTATTTT
TRBD2	TRBV29-1	TRBJ2-7	many	CSVGTGGTSYEQYF	TGCAGCGTTGGAACGGGGGGAACCTCCTACGAGCAGTACTTC
.	TRBV29-1	TRBJ2-5	many	CSVTGIRGETQYF	TGCAGCGTTACAGGGATAAGGGGAGAGACCCAGTACTTC
.	TRBV7-3	TRBJ2-7	.	CASAGGQGRREQYF	TGTGCCAGCGCGGGAGGACAGGGGAGGAGAGAGCAGTACTTC
.	TRBV9	TRBJ2-1	many	CASSVFGGGWYEQFF	TGTGCCAGCAGCGTGTTCGGGGGCGGCTGGTATGAGCAGTTCTTC
TRBD2	TRBV20-1	TRBJ2-3	few	CNGWEGLADTQYF	TGCAACGGTTGGGAGGGTTTGGCAGATACGCAGTATTTT
.	TRBV6-6	TRBJ1-2	many	CASSSQGGYGYTF	TGTGCCAGCAGTTCTCAGGGTGGCTATGGCTACACCTTC
.	TRBV5-6	TRBJ2-3	.	CASSPIAHGATDTQYF	TGTGCCAGCAGCCCTATTGCGCATGGGGCCACAGATACGCAGTATTTT
TRBD1	TRBV9	TRBJ2-1	many	CASSAGQGSNMQFF	TGTGCCAGCAGCGCCGGACAGGGGTCGAACATGCAGTTCTTC
.	TRBV15	TRBJ1-5	many	CATSPIRSNQPQHF	TGTGCCACCAGCCCAATCCGTAGCAATCAGCCCCAGCATTTT
.	TRBV28	TRBJ1-2	few	CASTAHGYGYTF	TGTGCCAGCACGGCCCACGGGTATGGCTACACCTTC
TRBD1	TRBV29-1	TRBJ2-7	few	CSAKRKGASYEQYF	TGCAGCGCGAAAAGGAAGGGGGCTAGCTACGAGCAGTACTTC
.	TRBV15	TRBJ1-1	.	CATSRVLGVNTEAFF	TGTGCCACCAGCAGAGTCTTAGGGGTAAACACTGAAGCTTTCTTT
.	TRBV21-1	TRBJ2-1	few	CASSWGARGCNEQFF	TGTGCCAGCAGCTGGGGGGCGCGGGGATGCAATGAGCAGTTCTTC
.	TRBV20-1	TRBJ2-1	.	CSASRRDEQFF	TGCAGTGCTAGTAGAAGGGATGAGCAGTTCTTC
TRBD1	TRBV5-1	TRBJ2-3	many	CASSLTGVREDTQYF	TGCGCCAGCAGCCTGACAGGGGTGAGGGAAGATACGCAGTATTTT
.	TRBV28	TRBJ1-1	.	CASIGSMNTEAFF	TGTGCCAGCATCGGGTCGATGAACACTGAAGCTTTCTTT
.	TRBV28	TRBJ2-7	.	CASSAYIGQGKDEQYF	TGTGCCAGCAGTGCATATATCGGGCAGGGCAAGGACGAGCAGTACTTC
.	TRBV3-1	TRBJ2-5	many	CASSQKGGTTQYF	TGTGCCAGCAGCCAAAAGGGGGGAACGACCCAGTACTTC
.	TRBV20-1	TRBJ2-7	.	CSAFVTPGEQYF	TGCAGTGCTTTTGTAACCCCGGGCGAGCAGTACTTC
.	TRBV5-6	TRBJ1-2	.	CASSSGQPGIYGYTF	TGTGCCAGCAGCTCGGGACAACCAGGGATCTATGGCTACACCTTC
TRBD2	TRBV6-5	TRBJ2-7	.	CASRSGGAYNEQYF	TGTGCCAGCAGGAGCGGGGGGGCCTACAATGAGCAGTACTTC
TRBD2	TRBV20-1	TRBJ2-5	.	CSASPVEAGGPETQYF	TGCAGTGCTAGTCCTGTTGAGGCGGGGGGCCCAGAGACCCAGTACTTC
TRBD2	TRBV19	TRBJ2-1	.	CASSIPSGGSYNEQFF	TGTGCCAGTAGTATACCCTCGGGGGGGTCCTACAATGAGCAGTTCTTC
.	TRBV30	TRBJ2-3	few	CAWSDGRGASTDTQYF	TGTGCCTGGAGTGATGGTAGGGGGGCGAGCACAGATACGCAGTATTTT
.	TRBV30	TRBJ1-6	few	CAWSVPSPGTNSPLHF	TGTGCCTGGAGTGTCCCCTCCCCAGGGACAAATTCACCCCTCCACTTT
.	TRBV5-1	TRBJ1-2	many	CASGSGGGFDYGYTF	TGCGCCAGCGGATCGGGGGGAGGCTTTGACTATGGCTACACCTTC
.	TRBV12-3/TRBV12-4	TRBJ1-2	many	CASTMDGGRVGYGYTF	TGTGCCAGCACCATGGACGGGGGAAGGGTCGGCTATGGCTACACCTTC
.	TRBV2	TRBJ1-5	.	CASSPQLGGNQPQHF	TGTGCCAGCAGCCCTCAGCTGGGGGGCAATCAGCCCCAGCATTTT
TRBD1	TRBV12-3/TRBV12-4	TRBJ1-6	few	CASSYGQGTSPLHF	TGTGCCAGCAGCTATGGACAGGGGACTTCACCCCTCCACTTT
TRBD1	TRBV5-1	TRBJ2-3	many	CASSLAWDRGTSTDTQYF	TGCGCCAGCAGCTTGGCCTGGGACAGGGGAACCAGCACAGATACGCAGTATTTT
TRBD1	TRBV20-1	TRBJ2-2	.	CSARGERGLLFF	TGCAGTGCTAGAGGAGAGAGGGGGCTGCTGTTTTTT
.	TRBV6-2/TRBV6-3	TRBJ2-1	many	CASSSKPWNEQFF	TGTGCCAGCAGCAGCAAACCATGGAATGAGCAGTTCTTC
.	TRBV27	TRBJ2-1	many	CASGRPNSYNEQFF	TGTGCCAGCGGAAGACCGAATTCCTACAATGAGCAGTTCTTC
TRBD1	TRBV6-6	TRBJ2-1	.	CASVGGTGAYNEQFF	TGTGCCAGCGTGGGGGGGACAGGGGCCTACAATGAGCAGTTCTTC
.	TRBV5-1	TRBJ1-6	many	CASSLGEVGTYNSPLHF	TGCGCCAGCAGCCTCGGCGAAGTGGGAACCTATAATTCACCCCTCCACTTT
.	TRBV20-1	TRBJ1-1	many	CSARGAGRDTEAFF	TGCAGTGCTAGAGGAGCGGGGCGCGACACTGAAGCTTTCTTT
.	TRBV25-1	TRBJ1-4	many	CASSEYGGEKLFF	TGTGCCAGCAGTGAATATGGGGGAGAAAAACTGTTTTTT
.	TRBV28	TRBJ2-1	many	CATTFTLGTPEGVKQFF	TGTGCCACCACCTTTACCCTCGGGACGCCCGAGGGGGTTAAGCAGTTCTTC
.	TRBV20-1	TRBJ2-3	many	CSARDFRSSTDTQYF	TGCAGTGCTAGAGATTTTAGGAGCAGCACAGATACGCAGTATTTT
TRBD2	TRBV5-1	TRBJ2-1	many	CASSLVSSGGYNEQFF	TGCGCCAGCAGCTTGGTGTCCAGCGGGGGGTACAATGAGCAGTTCTTC
TRBD2	TRBV5-4	TRBJ2-7	.	CASSLDLAGGYNEQYF	TGTGCCAGCAGCTTGGATCTAGCGGGGGGATACAATGAGCAGTACTTC
.	TRBV5-1	TRBJ2-2	few	CASSLELSNVGELFF	TGCGCCAGCAGCTTGGAACTTTCAAACGTCGGGGAGCTGTTTTTT
TRBD2	TRBV20-1	TRBJ2-5	many	CSMELAGGPMETQYF	TGCAGTATGGAACTAGCGGGGGGGCCGATGGAGACCCAGTACTTC
.	TRBV3-1	TRBJ2-2	.	CASSQGRMNTGELFF	TGTGCCAGCAGCCAGGGACGCATGAACACCGGGGAGCTGTTTTTT
TRBD1	TRBV20-1	TRBJ1-2	many	CSASPRQGAGGYTF	TGCAGTGCTAGTCCCAGGCAGGGGGCGGGTGGCTACACCTTC
.	TRBV28	TRBJ1-2	once	CASFGRRTCGYTF	TGTGCCAGCTTCGGAAGAAGGACCTGTGGCTACACCTTC
.	TRBV7-2	TRBJ2-5	.	CASSLGPRQQETQYF	TGTGCCAGCAGCCTAGGTCCCAGGCAGCAAGAGACCCAGTACTTC